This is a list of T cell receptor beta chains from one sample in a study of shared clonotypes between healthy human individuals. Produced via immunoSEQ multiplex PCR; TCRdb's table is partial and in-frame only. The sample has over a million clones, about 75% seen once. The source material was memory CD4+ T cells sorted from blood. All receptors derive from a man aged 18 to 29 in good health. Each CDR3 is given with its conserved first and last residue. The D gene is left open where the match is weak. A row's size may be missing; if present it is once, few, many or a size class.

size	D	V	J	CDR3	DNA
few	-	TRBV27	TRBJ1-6	CASSSTVSYNSPLHF	TGTGCCAGCAGCTCTACCGTATCCTATAATTCACCCCTCCACTTT
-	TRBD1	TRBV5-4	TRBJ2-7	CASSMNPGQGRYEQYF	TGTGCCAGCAGCATGAACCCGGGACAGGGGCGCTACGAGCAGTACTTC
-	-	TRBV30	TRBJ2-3	CAWSDSGYTDTQYF	TGTGCCTGGAGTGATTCGGGGTACACAGATACGCAGTATTTT
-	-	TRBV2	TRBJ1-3	CASIDRDSGNTIYF	TGTGCCAGCATCGACCGTGACTCTGGAAACACCATATATTTT
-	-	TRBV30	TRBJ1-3	CAWSLDSAPSGNTIYF	TGTGCCTGGAGTTTGGACAGCGCACCCTCTGGAAACACCATATATTTT
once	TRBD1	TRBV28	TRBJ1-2	CASTLGGTVYGYTF	TGTGCCAGCACCCTAGGGGGGACAGTCTATGGCTACACCTTC
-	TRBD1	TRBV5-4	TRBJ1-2	CASSLVGTGGGYTF	TGTGCCAGCAGCTTGGTGGGTACAGGGGGAGGCTACACCTTC
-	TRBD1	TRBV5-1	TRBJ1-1	CASSLGQGGGAFF	TGCGCCAGCAGCCTGGGACAGGGTGGAGGAGCTTTCTTT
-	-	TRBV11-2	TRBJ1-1	CASSPPTRGRFAVATEAFF	TGTGCCAGCAGCCCCCCTACACGGGGGCGCTTCGCGGTCGCCACTGAAGCTTTCTTT
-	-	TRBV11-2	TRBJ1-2	CASSLGGTKGNYGYTF	TGTGCCAGCAGCTTAGGAGGGACAAAAGGGAACTATGGCTACACCTTC
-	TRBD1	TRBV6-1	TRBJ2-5	CASSSGQQETQYF	TGTGCCAGCAGTTCGGGACAGCAAGAGACCCAGTACTTC
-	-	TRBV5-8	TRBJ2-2	CASSSGLNTGELFF	TGTGCCAGCAGTTCCGGACTGAACACCGGGGAGCTGTTTTTT
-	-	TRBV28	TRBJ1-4	CASSYLVTATNEKLFF	TGTGCCAGCAGTTATTTGGTTACAGCCACTAATGAAAAACTGTTTTTT
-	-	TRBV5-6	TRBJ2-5	CASSFLETSERVTQYF	TGTGCCAGCAGCTTCCTAGAAACTAGTGAGCGCGTGACCCAGTACTTC
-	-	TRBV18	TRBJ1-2	CASSPQHGPDGYTF	TGTGCCAGCTCACCACAACACGGCCCGGATGGCTACACCTTC
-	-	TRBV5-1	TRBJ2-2	CASSQSGRTNTGELFF	TGCGCCAGCAGCCAAAGCGGGCGGACGAACACCGGGGAGCTGTTTTTT
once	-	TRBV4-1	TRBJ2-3	CASSQEVGRRSTDTQYF	TGCGCCAGCAGCCAAGAGGTTGGTCGGCGGAGCACAGATACGCAGTATTTT
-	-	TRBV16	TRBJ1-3	CASSPGQSSSGNTIYF	TGTGCCAGCAGCCCCGGACAGTCTAGCTCTGGAAACACCATATATTTT
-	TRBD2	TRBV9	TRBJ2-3	CASSSTSGVWDTQYF	TGTGCCAGCAGCTCAACTAGCGGGGTTTGGGATACGCAGTATTTT
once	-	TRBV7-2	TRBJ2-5	CASSIGRIGETQYF	TGTGCCAGCAGCATAGGGAGAATTGGAGAGACCCAGTACTTC
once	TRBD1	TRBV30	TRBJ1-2	CAWKGGSGPNYGYTF	TGTGCCTGGAAAGGGGGCTCGGGGCCTAACTATGGCTACACCTTC
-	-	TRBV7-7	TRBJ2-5	CASSLARGVGETQYF	TGTGCTAGCAGCTTAGCGAGGGGAGTAGGGGAGACCCAGTACTTC
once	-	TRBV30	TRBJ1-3	CAWGRRSSGNTIYF	TGTGCCTGGGGTAGGAGAAGCTCTGGAAACACCATATATTTT
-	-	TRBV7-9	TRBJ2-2	CASSLAVGVGTGELFF	TGTGCCAGCAGCTTAGCGGTCGGGGTCGGCACCGGGGAGCTGTTTTTT
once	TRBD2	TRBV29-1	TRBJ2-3	CSVDGAGGRTDTQYF	TGCAGCGTTGATGGAGCGGGGGGGCGGACAGATACGCAGTATTTT
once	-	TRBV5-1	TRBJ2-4	CASTKDPSGQNIQYF	TGCGCCAGCACCAAAGACCCCTCTGGGCAAAACATTCAGTACTTC
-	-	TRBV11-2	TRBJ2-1	CTSSLEGSSYNEQFF	TGTACCAGCAGCTTAGAAGGAAGCTCCTACAATGAGCAGTTCTTC
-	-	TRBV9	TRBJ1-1	CASSVGLEAYSTEAFF	TGTGCCAGCAGCGTAGGGTTGGAGGCGTACTCCACTGAAGCTTTCTTT
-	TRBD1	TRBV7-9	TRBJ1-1	CASSSGGLTEAFF	TGTGCCAGCAGCTCAGGGGGCTTGACTGAAGCTTTCTTT